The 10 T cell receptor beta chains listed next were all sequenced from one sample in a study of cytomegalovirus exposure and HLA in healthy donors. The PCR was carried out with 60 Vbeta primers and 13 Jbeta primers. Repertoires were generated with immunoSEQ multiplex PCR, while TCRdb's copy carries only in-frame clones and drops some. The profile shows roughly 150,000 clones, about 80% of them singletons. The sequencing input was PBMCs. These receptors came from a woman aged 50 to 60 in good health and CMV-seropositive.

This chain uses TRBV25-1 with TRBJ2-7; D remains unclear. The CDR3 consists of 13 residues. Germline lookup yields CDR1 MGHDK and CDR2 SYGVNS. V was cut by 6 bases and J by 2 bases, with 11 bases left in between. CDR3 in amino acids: CASSQTLPYEQYF. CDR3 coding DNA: TGTGCCAGCAGCCAGACTCTACCCTACGAGCAGTACTTC.

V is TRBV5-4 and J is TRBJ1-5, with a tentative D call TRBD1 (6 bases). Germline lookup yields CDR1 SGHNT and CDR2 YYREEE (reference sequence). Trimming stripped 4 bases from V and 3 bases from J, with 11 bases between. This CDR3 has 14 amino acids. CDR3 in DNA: TGTGCCAGCAGCCCCGACAGGCCCAATCAGCCCCAGCATTTT. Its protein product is CASSPDRPNQPQHF. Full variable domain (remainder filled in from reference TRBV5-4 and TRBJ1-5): ETGVTQSPTHLIKTRGQQVTLRCSSQSGHNTVSWYQQALGQGPQFIFQYYREEENGRGNFPPRFSGLQFPNYSSELNVNALELDDSALYLCASSPDRPNQPQHFGDGTRLSIL.

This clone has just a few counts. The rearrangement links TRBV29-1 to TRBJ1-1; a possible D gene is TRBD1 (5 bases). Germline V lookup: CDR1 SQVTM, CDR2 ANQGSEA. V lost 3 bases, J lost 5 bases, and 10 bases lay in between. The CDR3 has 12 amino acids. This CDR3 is CSVEGRGTEAFF. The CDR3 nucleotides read TGCAGCGTTGAGGGTCGGGGGACTGAAGCTTTCTTT.

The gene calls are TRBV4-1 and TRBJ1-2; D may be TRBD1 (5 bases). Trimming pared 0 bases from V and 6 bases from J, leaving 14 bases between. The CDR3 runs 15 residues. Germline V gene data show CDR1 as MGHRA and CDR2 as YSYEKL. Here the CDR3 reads CASSQDGGDPDGYTF. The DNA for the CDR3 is TGCGCCAGCAGCCAAGACGGGGGGGATCCTGATGGCTACACCTTC.

The CDR3 region has the DNA TGCGCCACCTCCCGGACAGGGACCACCGGGGAGCTGTTTTTT. Its translation is CATSRTGTTGELFF. This sequence joins TRBV5-1 and TRBJ2-2; 8 bases match TRBD1. The CDR3 sequence is 14 residues long. The J segment lost 4 bases and the V segment lost 9 bases, leaving 8 bases of the junction unmatched. Germline CDR1 and CDR2: SGHRS and YFSETQ.

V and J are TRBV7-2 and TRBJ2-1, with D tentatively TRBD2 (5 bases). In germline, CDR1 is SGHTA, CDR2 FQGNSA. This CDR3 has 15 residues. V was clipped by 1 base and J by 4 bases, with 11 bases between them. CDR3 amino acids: CASSLDGGRYNEQFF. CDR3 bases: TGTGCCAGCAGCTTAGATGGCGGGCGTTACAATGAGCAGTTCTTC.

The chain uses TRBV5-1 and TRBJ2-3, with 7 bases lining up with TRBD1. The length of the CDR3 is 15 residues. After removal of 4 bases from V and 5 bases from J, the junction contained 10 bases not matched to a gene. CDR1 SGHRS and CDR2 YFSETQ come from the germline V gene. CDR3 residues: CASSIQGLTGDTQYF. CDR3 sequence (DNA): TGCGCCAGCAGCATACAGGGGCTGACCGGAGATACGCAGTATTTT. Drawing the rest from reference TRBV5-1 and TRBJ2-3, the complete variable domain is KAGVTQTPRYLIKTRGQQVTLSCSPISGHRSVSWYQQTPGQGLQFLFEYFSETQRNKGNFPGRFSGRQFSNSRSEMNVSTLELGDSALYLCASSIQGLTGDTQYFGPGTRLTVL.

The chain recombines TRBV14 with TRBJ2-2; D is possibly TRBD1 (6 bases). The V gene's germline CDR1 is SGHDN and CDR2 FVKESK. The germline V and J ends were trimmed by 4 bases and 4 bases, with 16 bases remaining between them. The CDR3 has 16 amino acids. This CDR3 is CASSLGTGYGTGELFF. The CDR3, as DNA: TGTGCCAGCAGCCTAGGAACAGGGTACGGCACCGGGGAGCTGTTTTTT. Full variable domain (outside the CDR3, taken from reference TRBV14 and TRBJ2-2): EAGVTQFPSHSVIEKGQTVTLRCDPISGHDNLYWYRRVMGKEIKFLLHFVKESKQDESGMPNNRFLAERTGGTYSTLKVQPAELEDSGVYFCASSLGTGYGTGELFFGEGSRLTVL.

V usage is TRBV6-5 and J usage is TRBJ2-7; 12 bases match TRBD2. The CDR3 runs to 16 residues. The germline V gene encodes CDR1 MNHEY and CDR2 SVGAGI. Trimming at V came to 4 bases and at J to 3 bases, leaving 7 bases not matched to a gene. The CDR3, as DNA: TGTGCCAGCAGTTCTTGGACTAGCGGGGCCGACTACGAGCAGTACTTC. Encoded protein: CASSSWTSGADYEQYF.

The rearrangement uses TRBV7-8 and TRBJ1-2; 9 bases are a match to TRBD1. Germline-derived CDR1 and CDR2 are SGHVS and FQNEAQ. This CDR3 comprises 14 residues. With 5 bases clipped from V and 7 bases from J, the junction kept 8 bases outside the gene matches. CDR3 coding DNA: TGTGCCAGCAGCGGGGGAACAGGGGGCCGTGGCTACACCTTC. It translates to CASSGGTGGRGYTF. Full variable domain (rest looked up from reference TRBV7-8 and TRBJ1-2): GAGVSQSPRYKVAKRGQDVALRCDPISGHVSLFWYQQALGQGPEFLTYFQNEAQLDKSGLPSDRFFAERPEGSVSTLKIQRTQQEDSAVYLCASSGGTGGRGYTFGSGTRLTVV.